This is a list of T cell receptor beta chains from one sample in a study of technical replicates of blood from a handful of donors. Sequencing used immunoSEQ multiplex PCR; TCRdb keeps in-frame clones, though not all of them. This sample has about 88,000 clones, with around 94% found just once. Sequenced: T cells isolated from PBMCs. The receptors shown here come from a human donor in good health. Each CDR3 is given with its conserved first and last residue. A D gene is named only where the DNA matches it firmly. Not all rows give a size; the values are once, few, many and, for expanded clones, a class.

j_gene | d_gene | v_gene | abundance | CDR3nt | CDR3aa
TRBJ2-7 | TRBD2 | TRBV18 | . | TGTGCCAGCTCACCACCTTCTAGCGGACCCTACGAGCAGTACTTC | CASSPPSSGPYEQYF
TRBJ2-5 | . | TRBV5-1 | . | TGCGCCAGCAGCTTCCAGGGCAGTGCGGAGACCCAGTACTTC | CASSFQGSAETQYF
TRBJ1-5 | TRBD1 | TRBV11-2 | . | TGTGCCAGCAGCAGACAGGGTGGTCAGCCCCAGCATTTT | CASSRQGGQPQHF
TRBJ2-2 | . | TRBV29-1 | . | TGCAGCGTCACAGGGCCCTCGACCGGGGAGCTGTTTTTT | CSVTGPSTGELFF
TRBJ1-3 | . | TRBV29-1 | . | TGCAGCGTTGTCGAGGGAAGAGCCTCTGGAAACACCATATATTTT | CSVVEGRASGNTIYF
TRBJ1-2 | TRBD1 | TRBV7-9 | . | TGTGCCAGCAGCTTCGGGACAGGGGTAAACTATGGCTACACCTTC | CASSFGTGVNYGYTF
TRBJ1-1 | . | TRBV11-2 | once | TGTGCCTGCAGTGGCATGAACACTGAAGCTTTCTTT | CACSGMNTEAFF
TRBJ2-5 | TRBD2 | TRBV7-9 | . | TGTGCCAGCAGCTTGGCGGGAGCAGAGACCCAGTACTTC | CASSLAGAETQYF
TRBJ2-1 | TRBD2 | TRBV7-7 | once | TGTGCTAGCAGCTCTCTCGGACTAGCGGGGGGGCGACGATCCTACAATGAGCAGTTCTTC | CASSSLGLAGGRRSYNEQFF
TRBJ2-2 | . | TRBV4-1 | few | TGCGCCAGCAGCCAATGGTCAGGGGACGGCGGGGAGCTGTTTTTT | CASSQWSGDGGELFF
TRBJ2-2 | TRBD1 | TRBV5-6 | . | TGTGCCAGCAGCTTGGTGGACAGGGTCGGCGGGGAGCTGTTTTTT | CASSLVDRVGGELFF
TRBJ2-5 | TRBD2 | TRBV27 | . | TGTGCCAGCAGTTTATCGGCTAGCGGGAGGGCATATGGTCAAGAGACCCAGTACTTC | CASSLSASGRAYGQETQYF
TRBJ2-5 | . | TRBV5-4 | . | TGTGCCAGCAGCTTAGATTCGGCGGGGTGGGAGACCCAGTACTTC | CASSLDSAGWETQYF
TRBJ2-1 | TRBD1 | TRBV19 | . | TGTGCCAGTAGTATCAGGGGGAATGAGCAGTTCTTC | CASSIRGNEQFF
TRBJ2-7 | TRBD1 | TRBV6-6 | . | TGTGCCAGCAGCCCGGGGACAGGGAGCCCCTACGAGCAGTACTTC | CASSPGTGSPYEQYF
TRBJ2-5 | TRBD2 | TRBV28 | once | TGTGCCAGCGCCGGTCGGACTAGTGTAGAGACCCAGTACTTC | CASAGRTSVETQYF
TRBJ2-2 | TRBD2 | TRBV6-1 | . | TGTGCCAGCAGGGCCCAGCGGGGATCCACCGGGGAGCTGTTTTTT | CASRAQRGSTGELFF
TRBJ2-7 | . | TRBV19 | . | TGTGCCAGTAGTCGGATGGACACTTCCTACGAGCAGTACTTC | CASSRMDTSYEQYF
TRBJ2-7 | TRBD2 | TRBV13 | . | TGTGCCGGATCAGGACTAGCGGGAGTGCGGTACTTC | CAGSGLAGVRYF
TRBJ2-7 | . | TRBV13 | . | TGTGCCAGCTCAGGACCTTCGGGACTCGGGTTGGAGCAGTACTTC | CASSGPSGLGLEQYF
TRBJ1-4 | TRBD1 | TRBV5-8 | . | TGTGCCAGCAGCTTGGGAGGGCAACCGGGACAGGGTGAAAAACTGTTTTTT | CASSLGGQPGQGEKLFF
TRBJ2-1 | TRBD1 | TRBV5-6 | . | TGTGCCAGCAGCTCGCATCCGGGACAGGCTTGGAATGAGCAGTTCTTC | CASSSHPGQAWNEQFF
TRBJ2-6 | TRBD1 | TRBV15 | . | TGTGCCACCAGCAGACCGGGACAGGGGGCGCGCGGGGCCAACGTCCTGACTTTC | CATSRPGQGARGANVLTF
TRBJ1-5 | TRBD1 | TRBV7-9 | . | TGTGCCAGCAGCACCGGGACAGGGGGCTGGGGAAATCAGCCCCAGCATTTT | CASSTGTGGWGNQPQHF
TRBJ2-3 | . | TRBV5-1 | . | TGCGCCAGCAGCTTGGCAGGGAAAAGAACAGATACGCAGTATTTT | CASSLAGKRTDTQYF
TRBJ2-5 | . | TRBV5-1 | once | TGCGCCAGCAACTTAGACTATTCAGAGACCCAGTACTTC | CASNLDYSETQYF
TRBJ1-2 | TRBD1 | TRBV19 | . | TGTGCCAGTAGTATTAGGGGGCGGGATGGCTACACCTTC | CASSIRGRDGYTF
TRBJ2-7 | . | TRBV14 | . | TGTGCCAGCAGCCAAGGGTCTTTAGTCGAGGATACGAAGCAGTACTTC | CASSQGSLVEDTKQYF
TRBJ2-1 | TRBD2 | TRBV28 | . | TGTGCCAGCAGTTTATCCATAGCTAGCGGGAGAAGGAATGAGCAGTTCTTC | CASSLSIASGRRNEQFF
TRBJ2-3 | . | TRBV10-1 | . | TGCGCCAGCAAGGGGAATGCCCGGACAGATACGCAGTATTTT | CASKGNARTDTQYF
TRBJ2-7 | . | TRBV28 | . | TGTGCCAGCACCAACCCGGGGGTAGACGAGCAGTACTTC | CASTNPGVDEQYF
TRBJ2-7 | . | TRBV19 | . | TGTGCCAGTAGCCTCCTGGCGGGCAGCCTCTACGAGCAGTACTTC | CASSLLAGSLYEQYF
TRBJ2-7 | TRBD2 | TRBV30 | . | TGCGCCTTCCGAACCTTGGGGGGGGATAACTCCTACGAGCAGTACTTC | CAFRTLGGDNSYEQYF
TRBJ1-2 | TRBD1 | TRBV6-5 | . | TGTGCCAGCAGTTACTCCCCCGGGACAGACTATGGCTACACCTTC | CASSYSPGTDYGYTF
TRBJ2-7 | TRBD2 | TRBV6-1 | . | TGTGCCAGCAATCCGTCGGGGGGTTCTTCCGAGCAGTACTTC | CASNPSGGSSEQYF
TRBJ2-2 | TRBD1 | TRBV6-6 | . | TGTGCCAGCAGCTCCGACAGGGTAGTCGGGGAGCTGTTTTTT | CASSSDRVVGELFF
TRBJ2-3 | TRBD2 | TRBV9 | . | TGTGCCAGCAGCCCCGGGACTAGCGGGGGTTATACGCAGTATTTT | CASSPGTSGGYTQYF
TRBJ2-2 | TRBD1 | TRBV4-1 | . | TGCGCCAGCAGCCAAGCCGGGACAGCAACCGGGGAGCTGTTTTTT | CASSQAGTATGELFF
TRBJ1-1 | TRBD1 | TRBV25-1 | . | TGTGCCAGCAGTGATGACAGGGGACCTATGAACACTGAAGCTTTCTTT | CASSDDRGPMNTEAFF
TRBJ2-5 | . | TRBV6-6 | . | TGTGCCAGCAGCCTGGGGCGAGAGACCCAGTACTTC | CASSLGRETQYF
TRBJ2-1 | . | TRBV25-1 | . | TGTGCCAGCAGTGCCCTCACTCCGCGGGGAGAGTACTACAATGAGCAGTTCTTC | CASSALTPRGEYYNEQFF
TRBJ1-2 | TRBD1 | TRBV9 | . | TGTGCCAGCACCAGCGTGGGGGACAGGGGCTATGGCTACACCTTC | CASTSVGDRGYGYTF
TRBJ2-3 | . | TRBV19 | . | TGTGCCAGTAGTATAGTATCCCACTTCCCCTCGAGCACAGATACGCAGTATTTT | CASSIVSHFPSSTDTQYF
TRBJ1-2 | . | TRBV19 | . | TGTGCCAGTAGCCAAAGGACAGCTTTAAGGGACTATGGCTACACCTTC | CASSQRTALRDYGYTF
TRBJ2-1 | TRBD2 | TRBV7-9 | . | TGTGCCAGCAGCTTACTCCTAGCGGGAGACAACAATGAGCAGTTCTTC | CASSLLLAGDNNEQFF
TRBJ2-1 | . | TRBV11-3 | . | TGTGCCAGCAGCCTTCCGACAGGGAGGAATGAGCAGTTCTTC | CASSLPTGRNEQFF
TRBJ2-3 | TRBD2 | TRBV9 | . | TGTGCCAGCAGCGCTTTTAGCGGGGGCCCTACCACAGATACGCAGTATTTT | CASSAFSGGPTTDTQYF
TRBJ2-3 | TRBD2 | TRBV5-1 | . | TGCGCCAGTACTAGCGGGAGTGGTACAGATACGCAGTATTTT | CASTSGSGTDTQYF
TRBJ2-7 | TRBD1 | TRBV29-1 | . | TGCAGCGGATCTTACAGGGGTGAGGGCTACGAGCAGTACTTC | CSGSYRGEGYEQYF
TRBJ2-5 | TRBD2 | TRBV27 | . | TGTGCCAGCAGTCCGCGGACTAGAAAAGAGACCCAGTACTTC | CASSPRTRKETQYF